These 19 T cell receptor beta chains were all obtained from the same sample, sequenced in a study of metastatic and nonmetastatic thyroid tumors. No treatment of any kind had been given to any patient before thyroid surgery. TCRdb re-clonotyped the PCR reads via MiXCR. The data show about 33,000 clones, roughly a sixth seen once. The sequencing input was blood. All receptors come from a male donor with papillary thyroid cancer or a benign thyroid nodule (not recorded which). Some clones in this sample may be carry-over from other donors' samples.

This CDR3 reads CASTHRGVSNQPQHF. CDR3 bases: TGTGCCAGCACTCATCGAGGAGTTAGCAATCAGCCCCAGCATTTT. The chain has TRBV28 and TRBJ1-5, with D unresolved. CDR3 length: 15 residues. V was shortened by 7 bases and J by 0 bases, with 13 bases between the two germline ends. Germline V lookup: CDR1 MDHEN, CDR2 SYDVKM.

J is TRBJ2-4 and V is TRBV2; 11 bases fit TRBD2. The CDR3 has 16 residues. Germline loops: CDR1 SNHLY, CDR2 FYNNEI. V was clipped by 5 bases and J by 0 bases; unmatched bases: 3. CDR3: CASSKGLAGAKNIQYF. Here the CDR3 DNA reads TGTGCCAGCAGTAAAGGACTAGCGGGAGCCAAAAACATTCAGTACTTC.

This clone was picked up many times. The chain employs TRBV24-1 and TRBJ2-5; perhaps TRBD2 as D (6 bases). Trimming cost V 5 bases and J 4 bases, with 16 bases left between them. Looked up from germline, CDR1 is KGHDR and CDR2 is SFDVKD. CDR3 size: 15 residues. The CDR3 sequence is CATSVQGIGRETQYF. In DNA, the CDR3 is TGTGCCACCAGTGTACAAGGTATCGGGAGAGAGACCCAGTACTTC.

At least ten counts were recorded for this clone. Other DNA sequences within the sample encode an identical CDR3. This chain uses TRBV5-1 with TRBJ2-1; TRBD1 matches at 9 bases. CDR3 length: 15 amino acids. From germline, CDR1 is SGHRS and CDR2 YFSETQ. V lost 5 bases and J lost 10; bases outside the gene matches: 13. CDR3 sequence reads: CASSSGTGLGNEQFF. Written as DNA, the CDR3 is TGCGCCAGCAGTTCCGGGACAGGGCTCGGGAACGAGCAGTTCTTC.

This clone was observed at least ten times. J is TRBJ1-1 and V is TRBV7-9; 8 bases are shared with TRBD1. V shed 4 bases and J 2 bases; nucleotides not matched to a gene: 6. The CDR3 is made up of 15 amino acids. Per germline, CDR1 SEHNR and CDR2 FQNEAQ (reference sequence). DNA for the CDR3: TGTGCCAGCAGCTCTCAGGGACAGGCCAACACTGAAGCTTTCTTT. This gives the protein CASSSQGQANTEAFF.

About this clone: Other nucleotide sequences in the sample specify the same CDR3. The rearrangement uses TRBV5-1 and TRBJ1-4; D remains unclear. Germline loops: CDR1 SGHRS, CDR2 YFSETQ. CDR3 length equals 18 residues. V was clipped by 0 bases and J by 5 bases, with 20 bases between them. The CDR3 DNA sequence: TGCGCCAGCAGCTTGGGTGGAACCAAGGTGACTCAGAATGAAAAACTGTTTTTT. This codes for CASSLGGTKVTQNEKLFF.

Sample share makes this clone medium-sized. The chain joins TRBV20-1 to TRBJ1-1; perhaps TRBD1 as D (5 bases). V lost 3 bases and J lost 7, with 15 bases in between. Per the germline V gene, CDR1 is DFQATT and CDR2 is SNEGSKA (reference sequence). The CDR3 contains 13 residues. The CDR3 loop reads CSARESRGYEAFF. The CDR3 nucleotides read TGCAGTGCTAGGGAGTCACGGGGGTATGAAGCTTTCTTT.

The chain couples TRBV5-1 to TRBJ2-2; D might be TRBD2 (5 bases). From germline, CDR1 is SGHRS and CDR2 YFSETQ. This CDR3 region has 15 residues. V gave up 4 bases and J gave up 2 bases, with 12 bases separating them. In nucleotides, the CDR3 is TGCGCCAGCAGCCCCCTACTAGAAAACACCGGGGAGCTGTTTTTT. Translating gives CASSPLLENTGELFF. The whole variable domain, filled in from reference TRBV5-1 and TRBJ2-2, reads KAGVTQTPRYLIKTRGQQVTLSCSPISGHRSVSWYQQTPGQGLQFLFEYFSETQRNKGNFPGRFSGRQFSNSRSEMNVSTLELGDSALYLCASSPLLENTGELFFGEGSRLTVL.

The sample holds a few counts of this clone. The chain recombines TRBV6-1 with TRBJ1-1; maybe TRBD1 (5 bases). The CDR3 is made up of 15 amino acids. V was cut by 1 base and J by 6 bases, with 15 bases left in between. Germline V gene data show CDR1 as MNHNS and CDR2 as SASEGT. The CDR3 reads CASSEDPGTLPEAFF. The CDR3, as DNA: TGTGCCAGCAGTGAAGACCCAGGGACCCTTCCTGAAGCTTTCTTT.

This clone was seen a few times. The junction departs from the called germline gene at one end, perhaps through a read error. The chain joins TRBV6-1 to TRBJ1-6, with TRBD1 as a possible D gene (5 bases). The CDR3 loop spans 17 amino acids. The germline V gene has CDR1 MNHNS and CDR2 SASEGT. The CDR3 DNA reads as TGTGCCAGTAGTGAAGCGGGACTACGCAACCAAGATTCACCCCTCCACTTT. Translated, it gives CASSEAGLRNQDSPLHF.

This clone was detected a few times. This chain uses TRBV28 with TRBJ2-6; D gene uncertain. V was shortened by 4 bases and J by 0 bases, with 4 bases between the two germline ends. Germline CDR1 reads MDHEN; CDR2 reads SYDVKM. The CDR3 consists of 14 residues. CDR3 in amino acids: CASSSTSGANVLTF. DNA of the CDR3: TGTGCCAGCAGTTCGACCTCTGGGGCCAACGTCCTGACTTTC.

Remarks on this clone: The CDR3 end shows no conserved phenylalanine or tryptophan, and so a read error is likely. The V call is TRBV6-4, the J call TRBJ1-1; tentative D call: TRBD1 (6 bases). CDR3 length: 13 residues. CDR1 is MRHNA, CDR2 SNTAGT, per germline. V was clipped by 2 bases and J by 5 bases, with 9 bases between them. CDR3 nucleotide sequence: TGTGCCAGCAGTGACGTGGGGGCGACTGAAGCTTTCCTT. Encoded protein: CASSDVGATEAFL.

The table lists this clone with many counts. This chain joins TRBV2 and TRBJ2-7, with TRBD1 as a possible D gene (7 bases). The V and J ends lost 6 bases and 2 bases respectively, with 14 bases between them. Germline assignment: CDR1 SNHLY and CDR2 FYNNEI. The length of the CDR3 is 14 residues. The CDR3 nucleotides read TGTGCCAGCAGGCGGGACAGCTTTACCTACGAGCAGTACTTC. It yields the protein CASRRDSFTYEQYF.

This clone was observed many times. A read error may be the cause here, since a much bigger clone is one base away. The chain has TRBV6-1 and TRBJ2-1; 10 nucleotides align to TRBD2. From germline, CDR1 is MNHNS and CDR2 SASEGT. The CDR3 runs to 14 residues. The CDR3 loop reads CASRLAGGRDEQLF. In DNA form, the CDR3 reads TGTGCCAGCCGATTAGCGGGGGGTCGGGATGAGCAGCTCTTC.

Many counts were recorded for this clone. The V call is TRBV5-1, the J call TRBJ2-1, with D perhaps TRBD1 (6 bases). With 7 bases removed from V and 4 bases from J, the gap between germline ends came to 12 bases. Germline CDR1 and CDR2: SGHRS and YFSETQ. The CDR3 covers 13 residues. CDR3 nucleotides: TGCGCCAGCGGACAGTCAGGGTACAATGAGCAGTTCTTC. It codes for CASGQSGYNEQFF.

This clone was counted ten times or more. V gene TRBV19 combines with J gene TRBJ2-7; D is undetermined. Trimming shortened V by 7 bases and J by 0 bases, and 10 bases separated the two germline ends. CDR3 length equals 13 residues. Germline CDR1 LNHDA, CDR2 SQIVND (reference sequence). CDR3 coding DNA: TGTGCCAGTACCCCATGGATCTCCTACGAGCAGTACTTC. Residues: CASTPWISYEQYF.

The rearrangement uses TRBV7-2 and TRBJ1-1, with D uncertain. CDR1 SGHTA and CDR2 FQGNSA come from the germline V gene. Trimming shortened V by 3 bases and J by 0 bases, and 11 bases separated the two germline ends. The CDR3 runs 15 residues. The CDR3 is CASSFSLGMNTEAFF. In DNA form, the CDR3 reads TGTGCCAGCAGCTTTAGCCTAGGGATGAACACTGAAGCTTTCTTT.

This clone was seen repeatedly, ten times or more. The chain recombines TRBV19 with TRBJ1-3; the D is unclear. Germline V gene lookup returns CDR1 LNHDA and CDR2 SQIVND (reference sequence). V lost 3 bases and J lost 0, with 6 bases in between. The CDR3 has 14 residues. CDR3 region: CASSIQSSGNTIYF. CDR3 bases: TGTGCCAGTAGTATCCAGAGCTCTGGAAACACCATATATTTT.

By proportion, this clone is medium-sized. The CDR3 reads CASSSISPWTGGVDYGYTF. The CDR3, as DNA: TGTGCCAGCAGTTCGATCTCACCTTGGACAGGTGGGGTAGACTATGGCTACACCTTC. This chain uses TRBV28 with TRBJ1-2; 7 bases match TRBD1. The length of the CDR3 is 19 residues. J gave up 3 bases and V 4 bases, and 20 bases lay outside the gene matches. The germline V gene has CDR1 MDHEN and CDR2 SYDVKM.